By frequency in the sample, the clone carrying this T cell receptor (beta chain) is medium-sized. What it binds is unknown. The sorted Tregs were CD4+CD25+CD127-/low cells. After constant-region reverse-primer amplification, full-length variable regions underwent semi-nested PCR with Nested Universal Primer A. Each CDR3 protein is one row after TCRdb ran MiXCR on the 5' RACE reads. The sample shows about 10,000 distinct CDR3 sequences, approximately 14% of them seen only once. General study findings and limits: Tumor Treg TCRs overlapped most with tumor naive CD4+ cells.

J lost 2 bases, V lost 3 bases, and 11 bases had no gene match. CDR3 length equals 17 residues. Germline loops: CDR1 SGHTA, CDR2 FQGNSA. Sequencing was done on a sample of Tregs sorted from blood. V and J are TRBV7-2 and TRBJ2-7, with TRBD2 matching over 9 bases. The sequence came from a female donor with breast cancer. The CDR3 sequence: CASSFYAGGFTAYEQYF. The CDR3 coding sequence is TGTGCCAGCAGCTTTTATGCGGGAGGGTTCACCGCCTACGAGCAGTACTTC.